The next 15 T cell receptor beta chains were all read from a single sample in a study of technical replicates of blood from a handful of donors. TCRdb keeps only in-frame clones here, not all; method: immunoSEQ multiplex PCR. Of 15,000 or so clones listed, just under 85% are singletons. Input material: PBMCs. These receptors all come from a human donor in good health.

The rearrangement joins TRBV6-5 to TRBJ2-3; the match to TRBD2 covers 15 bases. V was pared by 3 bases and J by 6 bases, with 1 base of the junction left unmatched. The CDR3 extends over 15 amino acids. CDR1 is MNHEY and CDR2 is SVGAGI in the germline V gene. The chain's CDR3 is CASSYGTSGRDTQYF. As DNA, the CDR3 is TGTGCCAGCAGTTATGGGACTAGCGGGAGGGATACGCAGTATTTT.

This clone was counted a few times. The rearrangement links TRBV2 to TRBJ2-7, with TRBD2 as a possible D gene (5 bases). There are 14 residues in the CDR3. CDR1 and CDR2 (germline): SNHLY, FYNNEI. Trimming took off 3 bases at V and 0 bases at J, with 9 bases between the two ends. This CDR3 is CASSDGIVSYEQYF. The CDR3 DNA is TGTGCCAGCAGTGACGGGATCGTCTCCTACGAGCAGTACTTC.

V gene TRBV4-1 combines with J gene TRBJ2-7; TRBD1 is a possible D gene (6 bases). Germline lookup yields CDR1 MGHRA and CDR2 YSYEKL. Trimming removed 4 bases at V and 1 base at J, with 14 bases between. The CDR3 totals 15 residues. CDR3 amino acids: CASSPNTGISYEQYF. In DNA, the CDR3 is TGCGCCAGCAGCCCAAACACAGGGATATCCTACGAGCAGTACTTC.

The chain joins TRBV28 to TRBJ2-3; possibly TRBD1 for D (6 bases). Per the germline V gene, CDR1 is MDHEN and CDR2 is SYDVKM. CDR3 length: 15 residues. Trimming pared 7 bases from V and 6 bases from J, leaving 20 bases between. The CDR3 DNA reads TGTGCCAGCATGCCTAGGGGGATGGGGTTCGATACGCAGTATTTT. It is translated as CASMPRGMGFDTQYF.

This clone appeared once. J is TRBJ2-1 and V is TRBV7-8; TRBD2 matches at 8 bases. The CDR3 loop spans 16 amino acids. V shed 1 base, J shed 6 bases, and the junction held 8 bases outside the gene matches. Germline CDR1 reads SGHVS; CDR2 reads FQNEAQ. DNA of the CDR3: TGTGCCAGCAGCTTAGGGGGGGGGACTAGTCCCAATGAGCAGTTCTTC. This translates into CASSLGGGTSPNEQFF.

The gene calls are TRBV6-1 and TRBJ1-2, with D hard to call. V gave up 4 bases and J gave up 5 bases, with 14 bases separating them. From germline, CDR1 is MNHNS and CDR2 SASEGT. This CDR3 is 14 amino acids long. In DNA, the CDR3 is TGTGCCAGCAGTGGCGGTCAATCGGGGTATGGCTACACCTTC. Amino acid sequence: CASSGGQSGYGYTF.

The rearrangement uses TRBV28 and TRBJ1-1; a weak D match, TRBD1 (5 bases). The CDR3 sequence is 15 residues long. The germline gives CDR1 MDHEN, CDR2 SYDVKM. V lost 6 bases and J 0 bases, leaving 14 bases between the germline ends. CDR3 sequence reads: CASRGVGGMNTEAFF. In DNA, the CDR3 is TGTGCCAGCAGAGGGGTGGGGGGGATGAACACTGAAGCTTTCTTT.

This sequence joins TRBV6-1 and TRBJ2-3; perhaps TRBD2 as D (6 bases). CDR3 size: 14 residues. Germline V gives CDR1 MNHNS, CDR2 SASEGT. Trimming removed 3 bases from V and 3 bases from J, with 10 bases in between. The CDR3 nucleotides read TGTGCCAGCAGTGACAGCGGGCGGACAGATACGCAGTATTTT. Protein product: CASSDSGRTDTQYF.

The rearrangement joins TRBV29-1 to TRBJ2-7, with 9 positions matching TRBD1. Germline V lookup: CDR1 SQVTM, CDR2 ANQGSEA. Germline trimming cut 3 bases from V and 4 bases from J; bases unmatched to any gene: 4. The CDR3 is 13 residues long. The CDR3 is CSVERQGGYEQYF. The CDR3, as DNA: TGCAGCGTTGAGAGACAGGGGGGGTACGAGCAGTACTTC.

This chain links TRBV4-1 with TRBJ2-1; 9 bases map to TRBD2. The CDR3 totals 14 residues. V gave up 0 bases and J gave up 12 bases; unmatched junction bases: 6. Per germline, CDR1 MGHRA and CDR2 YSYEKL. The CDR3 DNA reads TGCGCCAGCAGCCAAGACCAACTAGCGGGTGTGCAGTTCTTC. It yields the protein CASSQDQLAGVQFF.

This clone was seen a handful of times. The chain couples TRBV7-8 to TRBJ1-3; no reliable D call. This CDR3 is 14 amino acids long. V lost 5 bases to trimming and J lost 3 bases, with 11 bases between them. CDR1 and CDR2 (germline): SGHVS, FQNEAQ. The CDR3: CASSPATIGNTIYF. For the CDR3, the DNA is TGTGCCAGCAGCCCTGCGACAATTGGAAACACCATATATTTT.

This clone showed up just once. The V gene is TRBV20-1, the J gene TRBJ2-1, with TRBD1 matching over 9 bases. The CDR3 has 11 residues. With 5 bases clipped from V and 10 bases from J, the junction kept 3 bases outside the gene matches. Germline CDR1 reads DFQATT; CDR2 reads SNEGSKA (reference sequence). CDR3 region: CSAPQGAEQFF. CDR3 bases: TGCAGTGCTCCACAGGGGGCAGAGCAGTTCTTC.

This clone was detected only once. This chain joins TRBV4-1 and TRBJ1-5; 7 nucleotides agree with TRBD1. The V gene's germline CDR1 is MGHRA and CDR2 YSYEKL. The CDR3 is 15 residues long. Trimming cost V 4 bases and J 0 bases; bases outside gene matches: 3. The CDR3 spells CASSPGQDSNQPQHF. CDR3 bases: TGCGCCAGCAGCCCCGGACAGGATAGCAATCAGCCCCAGCATTTT.

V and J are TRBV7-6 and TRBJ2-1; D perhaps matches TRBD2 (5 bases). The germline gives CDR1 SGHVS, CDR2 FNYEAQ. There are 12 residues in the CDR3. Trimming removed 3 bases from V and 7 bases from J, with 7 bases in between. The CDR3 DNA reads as TGTGCCAGCAGCTTGAGGGAAAATGAGCAGTTCTTC. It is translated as CASSLRENEQFF. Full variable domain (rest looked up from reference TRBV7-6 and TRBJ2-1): GAGVSQSPRYKVTKRGQDVALRCDPISGHVSLYWYRQALGQGPEFLTYFNYEAQQDKSGLPNDRFSAERPEGSISTLTIQRTEQRDSAMYRCASSLRENEQFFGPGTRLTVL.

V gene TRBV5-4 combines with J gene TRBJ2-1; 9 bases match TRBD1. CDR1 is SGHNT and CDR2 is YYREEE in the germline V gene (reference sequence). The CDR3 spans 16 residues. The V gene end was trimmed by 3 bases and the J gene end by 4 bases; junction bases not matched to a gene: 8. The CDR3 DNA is TGTGCCAGCAGCTGGGGGACAGGGCCCATATACAATGAGCAGTTCTTC. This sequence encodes CASSWGTGPIYNEQFF.